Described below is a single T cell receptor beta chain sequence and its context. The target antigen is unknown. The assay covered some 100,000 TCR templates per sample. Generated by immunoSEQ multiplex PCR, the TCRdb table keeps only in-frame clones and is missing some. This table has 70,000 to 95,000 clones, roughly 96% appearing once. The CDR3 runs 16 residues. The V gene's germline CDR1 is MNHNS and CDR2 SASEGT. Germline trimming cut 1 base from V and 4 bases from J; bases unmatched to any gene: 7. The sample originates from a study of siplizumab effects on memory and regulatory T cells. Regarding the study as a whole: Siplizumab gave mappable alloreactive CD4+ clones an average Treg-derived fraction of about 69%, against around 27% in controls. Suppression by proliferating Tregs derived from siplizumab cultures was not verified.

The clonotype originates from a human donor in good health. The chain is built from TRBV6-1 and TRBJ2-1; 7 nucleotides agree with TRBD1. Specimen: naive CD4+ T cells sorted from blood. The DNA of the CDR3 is TGTGCCAGCAGTGAAGAGGGGGCAGGGGCGTACAATGAGCAGTTCTTC. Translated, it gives CASSEEGAGAYNEQFF.